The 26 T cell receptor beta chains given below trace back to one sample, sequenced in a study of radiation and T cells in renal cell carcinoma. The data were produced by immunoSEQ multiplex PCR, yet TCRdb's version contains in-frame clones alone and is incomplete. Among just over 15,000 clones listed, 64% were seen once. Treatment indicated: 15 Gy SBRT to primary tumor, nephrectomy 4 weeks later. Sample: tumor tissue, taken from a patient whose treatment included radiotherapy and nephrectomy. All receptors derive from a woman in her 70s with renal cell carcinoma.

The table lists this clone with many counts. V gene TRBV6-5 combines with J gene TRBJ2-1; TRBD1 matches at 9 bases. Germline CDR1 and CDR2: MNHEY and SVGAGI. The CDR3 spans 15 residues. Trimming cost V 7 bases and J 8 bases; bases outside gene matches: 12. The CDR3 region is CASKQSRDRVDEQFF. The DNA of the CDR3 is TGTGCCAGCAAACAATCCCGGGACAGGGTTGATGAGCAGTTCTTC.

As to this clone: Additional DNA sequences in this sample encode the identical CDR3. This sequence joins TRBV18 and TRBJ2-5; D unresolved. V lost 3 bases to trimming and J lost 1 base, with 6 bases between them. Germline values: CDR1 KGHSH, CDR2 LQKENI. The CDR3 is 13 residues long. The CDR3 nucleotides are TGTGCCAGCTCACCGAGAAGCCAAGAGACCCAGTACTTC. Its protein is CASSPRSQETQYF.

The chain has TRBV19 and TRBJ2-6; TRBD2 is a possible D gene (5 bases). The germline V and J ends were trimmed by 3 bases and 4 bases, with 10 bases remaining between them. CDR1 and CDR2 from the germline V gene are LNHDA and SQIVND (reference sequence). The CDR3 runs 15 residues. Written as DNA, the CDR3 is TGTGCCAGTAGTATGCCCGGGGAGGGGGCCAACGTCCTGACTTTC. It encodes CASSMPGEGANVLTF. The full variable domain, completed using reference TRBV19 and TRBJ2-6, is DGGITQSPKYLFRKEGQNVTLSCEQNLNHDAMYWYRQDPGQGLRLIYYSQIVNDFQKGDIAEGYSVSREKKESFPLTVTSAQKNPTAFYLCASSMPGEGANVLTFGAGSRLTVL.

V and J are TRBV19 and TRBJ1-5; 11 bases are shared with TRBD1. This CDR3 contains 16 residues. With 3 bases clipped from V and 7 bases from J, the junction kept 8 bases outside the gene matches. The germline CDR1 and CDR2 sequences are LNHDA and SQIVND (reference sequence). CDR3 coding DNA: TGTGCCAGTAGTATGAGGACAGGGGGCACTGAACAGCCCCAGCATTTT. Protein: CASSMRTGGTEQPQHF.

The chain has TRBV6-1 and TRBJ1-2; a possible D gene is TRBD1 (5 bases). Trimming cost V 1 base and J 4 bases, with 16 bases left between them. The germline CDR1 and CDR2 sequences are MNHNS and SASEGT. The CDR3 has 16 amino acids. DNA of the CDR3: TGTGCCAGCAGTGAAGAGGAGGGGCAGGGAAGCTATGGCTACACCTTC. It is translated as CASSEEEGQGSYGYTF.

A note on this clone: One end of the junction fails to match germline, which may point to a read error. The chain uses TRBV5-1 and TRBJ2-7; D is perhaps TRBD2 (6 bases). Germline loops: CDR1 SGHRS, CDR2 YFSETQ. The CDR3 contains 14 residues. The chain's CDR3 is CASKWRERSNEQCF. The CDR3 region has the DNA TGCGCCAGCAAATGGAGGGAGAGGTCCAACGAGCAGTGCTTC.

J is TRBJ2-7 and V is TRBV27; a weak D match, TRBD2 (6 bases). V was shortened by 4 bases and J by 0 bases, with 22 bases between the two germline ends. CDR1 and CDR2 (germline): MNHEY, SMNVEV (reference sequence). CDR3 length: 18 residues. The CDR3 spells CASSYPARAGPSSYEQYF. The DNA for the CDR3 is TGTGCCAGCAGTTATCCCGCTCGCGCGGGGCCGAGCTCCTACGAGCAGTACTTC.

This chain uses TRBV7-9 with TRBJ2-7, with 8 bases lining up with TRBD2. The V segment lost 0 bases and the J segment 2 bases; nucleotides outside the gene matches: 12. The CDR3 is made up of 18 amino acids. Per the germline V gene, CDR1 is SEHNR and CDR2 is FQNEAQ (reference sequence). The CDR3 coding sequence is TGTGCCAGCAGCTTAGCCATGGGGGGAAGCGGGAGCCCCTACGAGCAGTACTTC. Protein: CASSLAMGGSGSPYEQYF.

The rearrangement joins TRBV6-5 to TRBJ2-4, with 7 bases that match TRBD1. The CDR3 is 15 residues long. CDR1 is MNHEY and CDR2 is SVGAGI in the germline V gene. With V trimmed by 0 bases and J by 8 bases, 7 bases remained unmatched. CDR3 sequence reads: CASSYSRDRGDIQYF. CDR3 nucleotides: TGTGCCAGCAGTTACTCAAGGGACAGAGGGGACATTCAGTACTTC.

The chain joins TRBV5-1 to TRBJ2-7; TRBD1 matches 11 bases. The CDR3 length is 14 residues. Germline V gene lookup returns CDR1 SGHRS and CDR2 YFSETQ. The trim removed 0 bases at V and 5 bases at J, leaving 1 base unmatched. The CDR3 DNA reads TGCGCCAGCAGCTTGGGGACAGGGGGCGACGAGCAGTACTTC. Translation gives CASSLGTGGDEQYF.

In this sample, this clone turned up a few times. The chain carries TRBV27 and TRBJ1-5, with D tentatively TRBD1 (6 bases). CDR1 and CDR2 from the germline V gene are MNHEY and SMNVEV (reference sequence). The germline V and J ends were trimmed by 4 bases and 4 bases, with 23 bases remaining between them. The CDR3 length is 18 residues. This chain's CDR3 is CASSSMTGGGQGNQPQHF. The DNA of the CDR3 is TGTGCCAGCAGTTCTATGACGGGGGGGGGCCAGGGGAATCAGCCCCAGCATTTT.

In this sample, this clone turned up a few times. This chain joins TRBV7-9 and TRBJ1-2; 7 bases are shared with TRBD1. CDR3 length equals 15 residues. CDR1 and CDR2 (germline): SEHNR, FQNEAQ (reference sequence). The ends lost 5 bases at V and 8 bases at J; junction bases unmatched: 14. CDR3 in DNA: TGTGCCAGCAGCCCCTTACAGGGGCCTGCTAGGGGCTACACCTTC. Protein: CASSPLQGPARGYTF.

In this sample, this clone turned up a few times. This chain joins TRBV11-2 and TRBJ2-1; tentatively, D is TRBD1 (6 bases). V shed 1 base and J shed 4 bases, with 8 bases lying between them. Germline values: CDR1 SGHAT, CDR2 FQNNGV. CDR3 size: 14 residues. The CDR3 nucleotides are TGTGCCAGCAGCTTAGGGACAGTTTACAATGAGCAGTTCTTC. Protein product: CASSLGTVYNEQFF.

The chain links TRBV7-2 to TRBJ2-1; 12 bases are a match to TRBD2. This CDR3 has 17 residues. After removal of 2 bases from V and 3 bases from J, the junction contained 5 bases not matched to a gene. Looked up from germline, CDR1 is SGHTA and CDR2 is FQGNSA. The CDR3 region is CASSLSALAGGYNEQFF. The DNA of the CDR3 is TGTGCCAGCAGCTTATCAGCACTAGCGGGAGGCTACAATGAGCAGTTCTTC.

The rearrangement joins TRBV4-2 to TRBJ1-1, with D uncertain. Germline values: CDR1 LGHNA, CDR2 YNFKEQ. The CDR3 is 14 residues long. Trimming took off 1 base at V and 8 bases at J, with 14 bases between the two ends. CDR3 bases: TGTGCCAGCAGCCAAGTTCCCGGGCAGCCGGAAGCTTTCTTT. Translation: CASSQVPGQPEAFF.

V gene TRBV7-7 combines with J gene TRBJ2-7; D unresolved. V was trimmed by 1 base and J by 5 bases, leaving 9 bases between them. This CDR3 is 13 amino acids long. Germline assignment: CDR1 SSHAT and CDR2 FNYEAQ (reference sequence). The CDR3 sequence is CASSLGPRHEQYF. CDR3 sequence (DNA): TGTGCCAGCAGCTTAGGGCCCCGCCACGAGCAGTACTTC.

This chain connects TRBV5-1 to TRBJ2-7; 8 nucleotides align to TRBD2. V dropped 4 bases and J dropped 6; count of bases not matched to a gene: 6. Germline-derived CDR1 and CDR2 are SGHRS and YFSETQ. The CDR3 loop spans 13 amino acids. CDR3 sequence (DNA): TGCGCCAGCAGCCAGACTAGCGCGGGCGAGCAGTACTTC. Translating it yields CASSQTSAGEQYF. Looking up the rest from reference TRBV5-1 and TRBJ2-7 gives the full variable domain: KAGVTQTPRYLIKTRGQQVTLSCSPISGHRSVSWYQQTPGQGLQFLFEYFSETQRNKGNFPGRFSGRQFSNSRSEMNVSTLELGDSALYLCASSQTSAGEQYFGPGTRLTVT.

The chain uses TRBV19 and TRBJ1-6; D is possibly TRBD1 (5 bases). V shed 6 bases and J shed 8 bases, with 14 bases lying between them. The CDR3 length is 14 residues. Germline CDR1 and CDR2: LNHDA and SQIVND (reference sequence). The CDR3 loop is CASSPAWGDSPLHF. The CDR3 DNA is TGTGCCAGTAGCCCGGCGTGGGGGGATTCACCCCTCCACTTT.

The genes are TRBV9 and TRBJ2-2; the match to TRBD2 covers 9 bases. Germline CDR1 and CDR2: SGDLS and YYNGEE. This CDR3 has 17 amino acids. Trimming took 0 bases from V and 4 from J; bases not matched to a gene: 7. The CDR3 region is CASSVGAGGLGTGELFF. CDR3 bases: TGTGCCAGCAGCGTAGGAGCGGGGGGCCTCGGCACCGGGGAGCTGTTTTTT. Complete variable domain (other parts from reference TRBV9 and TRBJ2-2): DSGVTQTPKHLITATGQRVTLRCSPRSGDLSVYWYQQSLDQGLQFLIQYYNGEERAKGNILERFSAQQFPDLHSELNLSSLELGDSALYFCASSVGAGGLGTGELFFGEGSRLTVL.

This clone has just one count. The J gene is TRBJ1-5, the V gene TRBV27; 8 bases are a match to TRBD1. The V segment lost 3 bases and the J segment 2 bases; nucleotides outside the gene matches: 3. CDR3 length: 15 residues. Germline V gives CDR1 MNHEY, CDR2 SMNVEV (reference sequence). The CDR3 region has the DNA TGTGCCAGCAGTTTTCAGGGGGCTGGCAATCAGCCCCAGCATTTT. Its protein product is CASSFQGAGNQPQHF.

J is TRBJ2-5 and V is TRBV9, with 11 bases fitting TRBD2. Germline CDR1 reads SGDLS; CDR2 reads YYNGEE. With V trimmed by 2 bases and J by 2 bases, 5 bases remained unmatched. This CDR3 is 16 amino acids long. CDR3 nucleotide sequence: TGTGCCAGCAGCGTTTTAGCGGGGGGGCTTCAAGAGACCCAGTACTTC. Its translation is CASSVLAGGLQETQYF.

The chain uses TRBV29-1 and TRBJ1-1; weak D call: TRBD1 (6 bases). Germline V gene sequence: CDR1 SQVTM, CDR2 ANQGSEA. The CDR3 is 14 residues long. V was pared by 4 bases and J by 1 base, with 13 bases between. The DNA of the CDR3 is TGCAGCGTTGCGGGGGGGGCCGCGAACACTGAAGCTTTCTTT. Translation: CSVAGGAANTEAFF.

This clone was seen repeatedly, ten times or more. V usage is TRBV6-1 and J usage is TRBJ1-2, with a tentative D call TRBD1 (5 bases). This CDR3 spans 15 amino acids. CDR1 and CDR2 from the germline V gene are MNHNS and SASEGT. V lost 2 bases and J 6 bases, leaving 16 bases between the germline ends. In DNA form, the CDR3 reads TGTGCCAGCAGTGAATTTGGAGCCAGAGGGGATGGCTACACCTTC. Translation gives CASSEFGARGDGYTF.

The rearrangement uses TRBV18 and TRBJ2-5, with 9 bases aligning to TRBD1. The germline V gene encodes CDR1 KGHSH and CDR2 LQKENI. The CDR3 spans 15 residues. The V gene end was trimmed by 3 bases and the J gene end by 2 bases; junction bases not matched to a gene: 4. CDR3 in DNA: TGTGCCAGCTCACCCGGACAGGGGAGGCAAGAGACCCAGTACTTC. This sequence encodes CASSPGQGRQETQYF.

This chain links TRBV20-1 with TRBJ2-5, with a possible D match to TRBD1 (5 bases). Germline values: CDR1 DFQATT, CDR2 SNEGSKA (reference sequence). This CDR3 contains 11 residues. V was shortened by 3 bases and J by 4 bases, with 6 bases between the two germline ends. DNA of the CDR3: TGCAGTGCTAGGCAGGGAGAGACCCAGTACTTC. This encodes CSARQGETQYF.

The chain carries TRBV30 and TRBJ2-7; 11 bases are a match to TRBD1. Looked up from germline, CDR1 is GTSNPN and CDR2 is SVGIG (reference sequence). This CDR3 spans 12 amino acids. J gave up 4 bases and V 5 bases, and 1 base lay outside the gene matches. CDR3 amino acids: CAWGTGGYEQYF. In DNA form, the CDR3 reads TGTGCCTGGGGGACAGGGGGGTACGAGCAGTACTTC.